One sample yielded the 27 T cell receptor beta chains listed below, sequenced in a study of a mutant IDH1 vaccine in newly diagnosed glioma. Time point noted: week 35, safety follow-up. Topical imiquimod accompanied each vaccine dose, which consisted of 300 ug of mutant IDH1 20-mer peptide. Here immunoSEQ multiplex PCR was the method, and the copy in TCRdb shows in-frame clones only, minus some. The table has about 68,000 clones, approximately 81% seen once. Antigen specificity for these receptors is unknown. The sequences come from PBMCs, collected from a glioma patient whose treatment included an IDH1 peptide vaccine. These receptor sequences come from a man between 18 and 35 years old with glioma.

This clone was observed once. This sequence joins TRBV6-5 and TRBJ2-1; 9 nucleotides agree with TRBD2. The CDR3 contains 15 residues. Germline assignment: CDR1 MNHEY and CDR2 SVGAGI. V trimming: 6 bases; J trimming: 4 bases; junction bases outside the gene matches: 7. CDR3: CASRPPGLAYNEQFF. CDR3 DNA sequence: TGTGCCAGCAGACCTCCGGGACTAGCTTACAATGAGCAGTTCTTC.

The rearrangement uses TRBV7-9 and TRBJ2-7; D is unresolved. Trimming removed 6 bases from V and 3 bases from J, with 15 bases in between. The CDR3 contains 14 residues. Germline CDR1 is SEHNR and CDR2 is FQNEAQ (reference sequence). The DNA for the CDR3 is TGTGCCAGCAGTTACCGGTCCTCTATCTACGAGCAGTACTTC. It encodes CASSYRSSIYEQYF.

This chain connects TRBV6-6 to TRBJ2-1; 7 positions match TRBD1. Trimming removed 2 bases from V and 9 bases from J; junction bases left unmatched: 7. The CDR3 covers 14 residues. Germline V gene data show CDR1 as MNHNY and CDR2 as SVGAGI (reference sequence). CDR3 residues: CASSYGGQAAEQFF. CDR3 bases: TGTGCCAGCAGTTACGGTGGACAGGCCGCTGAGCAGTTCTTC.

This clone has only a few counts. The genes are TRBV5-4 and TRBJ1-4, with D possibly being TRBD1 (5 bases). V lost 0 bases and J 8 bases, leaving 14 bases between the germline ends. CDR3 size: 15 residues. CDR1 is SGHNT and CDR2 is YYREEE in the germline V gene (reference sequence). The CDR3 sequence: CASSLAGTRREKLFF. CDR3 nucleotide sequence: TGTGCCAGCAGCTTGGCCGGGACCCGACGGGAAAAACTGTTTTTT. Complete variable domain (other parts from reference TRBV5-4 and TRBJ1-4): ETGVTQSPTHLIKTRGQQVTLRCSSQSGHNTVSWYQQALGQGPQFIFQYYREEENGRGNFPPRFSGLQFPNYSSELNVNALELDDSALYLCASSLAGTRREKLFFGSGTQLSVL.

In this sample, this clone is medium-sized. This CDR3 reads CASSLYTGAPSNYGYTF. The CDR3 region has the DNA TGTGCCAGCAGTTTATACACAGGGGCCCCCTCTAACTATGGCTACACCTTC. The chain carries TRBV28 and TRBJ1-2; TRBD1 aligns across 7 bases. Germline assignment: CDR1 MDHEN and CDR2 SYDVKM. This CDR3 region has 17 residues. Trimming cost V 1 base and J 0 bases; bases outside gene matches: 8.

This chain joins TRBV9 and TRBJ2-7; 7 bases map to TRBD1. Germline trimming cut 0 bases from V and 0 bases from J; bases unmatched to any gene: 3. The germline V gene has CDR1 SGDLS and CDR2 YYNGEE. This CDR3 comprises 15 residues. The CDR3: CASSVAQGSSYEQYF. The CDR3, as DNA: TGTGCCAGCAGCGTAGCACAGGGGAGCTCCTACGAGCAGTACTTC. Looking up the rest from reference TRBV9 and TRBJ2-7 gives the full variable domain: DSGVTQTPKHLITATGQRVTLRCSPRSGDLSVYWYQQSLDQGLQFLIQYYNGEERAKGNILERFSAQQFPDLHSELNLSSLELGDSALYFCASSVAQGSSYEQYFGPGTRLTVT.

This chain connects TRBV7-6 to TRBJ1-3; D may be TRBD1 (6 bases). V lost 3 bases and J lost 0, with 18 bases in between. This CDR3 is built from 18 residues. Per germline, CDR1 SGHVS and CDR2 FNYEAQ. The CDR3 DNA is TGTGCCAGCAGCTTCCCGAAACAGGGATCTCTCTCTGGAAACACCATATATTTT. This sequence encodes CASSFPKQGSLSGNTIYF.

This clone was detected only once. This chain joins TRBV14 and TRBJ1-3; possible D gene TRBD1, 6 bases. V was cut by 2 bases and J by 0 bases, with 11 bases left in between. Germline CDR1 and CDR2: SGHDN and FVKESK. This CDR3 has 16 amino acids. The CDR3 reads CASSQTQGSSGNTIYF. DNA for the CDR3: TGTGCCAGCAGCCAAACTCAGGGGAGCTCTGGAAACACCATATATTTT.

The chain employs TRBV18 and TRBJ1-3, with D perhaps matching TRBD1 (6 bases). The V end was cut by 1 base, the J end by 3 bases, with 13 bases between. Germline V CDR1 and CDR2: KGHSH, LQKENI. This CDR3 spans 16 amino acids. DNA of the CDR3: TGTGCCAGCTCACCACTTTCTCGACAGGATGGAAACACCATATATTTT. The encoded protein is CASSPLSRQDGNTIYF.

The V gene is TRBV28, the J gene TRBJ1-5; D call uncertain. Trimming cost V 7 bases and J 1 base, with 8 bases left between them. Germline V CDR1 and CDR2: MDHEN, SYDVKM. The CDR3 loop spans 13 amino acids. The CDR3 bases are TGTGCCAGCATGCGTTTGAGCAATCAGCCCCAGCATTTT. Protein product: CASMRLSNQPQHF.

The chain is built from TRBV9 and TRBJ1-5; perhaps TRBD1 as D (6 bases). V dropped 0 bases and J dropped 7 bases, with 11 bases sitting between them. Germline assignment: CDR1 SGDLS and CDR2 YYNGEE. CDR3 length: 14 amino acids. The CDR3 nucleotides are TGTGCCAGCAGCGTAGGCACAGGGCGCCAGCCCCAGCATTTT. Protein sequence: CASSVGTGRQPQHF.

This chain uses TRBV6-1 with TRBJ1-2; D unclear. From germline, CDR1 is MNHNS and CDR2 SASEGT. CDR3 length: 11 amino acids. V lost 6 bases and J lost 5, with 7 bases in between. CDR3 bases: TGTGCCAGCAGGGAAAGGTATGGCTACACCTTC. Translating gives CASRERYGYTF.

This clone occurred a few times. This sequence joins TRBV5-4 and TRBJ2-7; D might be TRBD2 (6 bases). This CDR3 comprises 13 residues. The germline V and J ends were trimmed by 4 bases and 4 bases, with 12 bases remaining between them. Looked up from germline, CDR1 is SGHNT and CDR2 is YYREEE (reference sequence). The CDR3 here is CASSPMGGYEQYF. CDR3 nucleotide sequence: TGTGCCAGCAGCCCGATGGGAGGTTACGAGCAGTACTTC.

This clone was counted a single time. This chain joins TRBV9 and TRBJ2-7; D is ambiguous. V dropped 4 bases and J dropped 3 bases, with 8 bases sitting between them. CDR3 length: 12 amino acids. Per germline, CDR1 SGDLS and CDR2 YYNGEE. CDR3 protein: CASSPGGYEQYF. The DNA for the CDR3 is TGTGCCAGCAGCCCGGGTGGCTACGAGCAGTACTTC.

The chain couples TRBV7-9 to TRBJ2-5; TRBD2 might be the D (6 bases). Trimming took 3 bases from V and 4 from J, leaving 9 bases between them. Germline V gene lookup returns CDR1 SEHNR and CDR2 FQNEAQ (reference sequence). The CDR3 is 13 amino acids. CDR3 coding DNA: TGTGCCAGCAGCTTGACAGCGGGAGAGACCCAGTACTTC. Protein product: CASSLTAGETQYF. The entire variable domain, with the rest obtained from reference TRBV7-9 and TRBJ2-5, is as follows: DTGVSQNPRHKITKRGQNVTFRCDPISEHNRLYWYRQTLGQGPEFLTYFQNEAQLEKSRLLSDRFSAERPKGSFSTLEIQRTEQGDSAMYLCASSLTAGETQYFGPGTRLLVL.

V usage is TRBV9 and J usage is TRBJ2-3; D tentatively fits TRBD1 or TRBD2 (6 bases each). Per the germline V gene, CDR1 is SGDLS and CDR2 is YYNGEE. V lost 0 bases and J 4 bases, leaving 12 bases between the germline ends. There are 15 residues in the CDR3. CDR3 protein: CASSVAWGAPDTQYF. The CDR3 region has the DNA TGTGCCAGCAGCGTAGCCTGGGGGGCCCCAGATACGCAGTATTTT.

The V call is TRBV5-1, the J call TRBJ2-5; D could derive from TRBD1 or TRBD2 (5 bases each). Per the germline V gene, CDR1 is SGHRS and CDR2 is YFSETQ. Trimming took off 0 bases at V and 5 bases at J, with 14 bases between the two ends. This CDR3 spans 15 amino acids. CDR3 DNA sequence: TGCGCCAGCAGCTTGGTGGCAGGGAGTTATGAGACCCAGTACTTC. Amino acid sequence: CASSLVAGSYETQYF. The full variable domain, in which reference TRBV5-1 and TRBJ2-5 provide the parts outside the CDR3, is KAGVTQTPRYLIKTRGQQVTLSCSPISGHRSVSWYQQTPGQGLQFLFEYFSETQRNKGNFPGRFSGRQFSNSRSEMNVSTLELGDSALYLCASSLVAGSYETQYFGPGTRLLVL.

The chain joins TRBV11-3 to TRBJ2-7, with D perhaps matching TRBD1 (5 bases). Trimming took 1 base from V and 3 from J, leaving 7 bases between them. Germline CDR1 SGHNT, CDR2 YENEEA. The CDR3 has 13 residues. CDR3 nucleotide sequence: TGTGCCAGCAGCTTAGGAGACAGCTACGAGCAGTACTTC. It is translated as CASSLGDSYEQYF.

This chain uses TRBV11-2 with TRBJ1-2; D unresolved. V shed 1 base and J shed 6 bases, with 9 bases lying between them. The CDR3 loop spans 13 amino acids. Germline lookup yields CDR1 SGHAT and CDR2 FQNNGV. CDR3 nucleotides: TGTGCCAGCAGCTTAGCCGGTGGTAATGGCTACACCTTC. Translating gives CASSLAGGNGYTF.

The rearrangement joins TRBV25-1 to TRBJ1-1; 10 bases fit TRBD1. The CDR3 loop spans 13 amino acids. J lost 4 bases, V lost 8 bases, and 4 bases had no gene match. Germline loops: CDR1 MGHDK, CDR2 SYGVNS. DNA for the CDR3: TGTGCCAGCGGGACAGGGGAGGTCACTGAAGCTTTCTTT. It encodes CASGTGEVTEAFF.

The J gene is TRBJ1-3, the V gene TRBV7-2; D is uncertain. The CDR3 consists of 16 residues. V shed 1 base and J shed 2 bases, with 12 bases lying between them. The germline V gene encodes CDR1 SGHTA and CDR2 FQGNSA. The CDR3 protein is CASSLDPVLAGNTIYF. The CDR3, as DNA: TGTGCCAGCAGCTTAGATCCTGTTCTCGCTGGAAACACCATATATTTT. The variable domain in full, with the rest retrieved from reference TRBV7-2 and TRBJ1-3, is GAGVSQSPSNKVTEKGKDVELRCDPISGHTALYWYRQSLGQGLEFLIYFQGNSAPDKSGLPSDRFSAERTGGSVSTLTIQRTQQEDSAVYLCASSLDPVLAGNTIYFGEGSWLTVV.

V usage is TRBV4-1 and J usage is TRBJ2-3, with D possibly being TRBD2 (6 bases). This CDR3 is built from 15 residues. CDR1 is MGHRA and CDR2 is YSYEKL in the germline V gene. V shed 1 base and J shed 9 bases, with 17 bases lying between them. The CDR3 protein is CASSQGTGTFSTQYF. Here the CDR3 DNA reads TGCGCCAGCAGCCAAGGGACCGGGACTTTCTCGACGCAGTATTTT.

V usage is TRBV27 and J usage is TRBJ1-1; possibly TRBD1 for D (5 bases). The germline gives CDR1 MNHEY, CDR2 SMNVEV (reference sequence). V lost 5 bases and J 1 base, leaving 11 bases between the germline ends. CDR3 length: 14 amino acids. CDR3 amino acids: CASSGKTANTEAFF. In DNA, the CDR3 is TGTGCCAGCAGTGGTAAGACAGCGAACACTGAAGCTTTCTTT.

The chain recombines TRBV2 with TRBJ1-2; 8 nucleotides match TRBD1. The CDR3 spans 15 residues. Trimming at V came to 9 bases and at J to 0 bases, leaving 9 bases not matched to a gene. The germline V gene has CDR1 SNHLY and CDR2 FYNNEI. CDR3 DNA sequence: TGTGCCAGACTGACAGGGGCAACCGCTAACTATGGCTACACCTTC. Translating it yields CARLTGATANYGYTF. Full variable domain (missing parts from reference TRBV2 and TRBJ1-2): EPEVTQTPSHQVTQMGQEVILRCVPISNHLYFYWYRQILGQKVEFLVSFYNNEISEKSEIFDDQFSVERPDGSNFTLKIRSTKLEDSAMYFCARLTGATANYGYTFGSGTRLTVV.

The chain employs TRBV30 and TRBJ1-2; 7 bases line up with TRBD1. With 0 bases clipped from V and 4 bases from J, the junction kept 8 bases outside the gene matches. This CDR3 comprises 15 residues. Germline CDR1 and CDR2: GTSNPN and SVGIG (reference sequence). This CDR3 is CAWSVVGTEFYGYTF. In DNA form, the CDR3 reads TGTGCCTGGAGTGTAGTCGGGACAGAGTTCTATGGCTACACCTTC.

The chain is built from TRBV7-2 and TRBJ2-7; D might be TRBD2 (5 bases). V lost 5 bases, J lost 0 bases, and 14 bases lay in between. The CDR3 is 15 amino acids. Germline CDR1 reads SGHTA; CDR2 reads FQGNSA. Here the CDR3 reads CASSRPAGGSYEQYF. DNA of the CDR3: TGTGCCAGCAGCCGGCCTGCGGGCGGCTCCTACGAGCAGTACTTC.

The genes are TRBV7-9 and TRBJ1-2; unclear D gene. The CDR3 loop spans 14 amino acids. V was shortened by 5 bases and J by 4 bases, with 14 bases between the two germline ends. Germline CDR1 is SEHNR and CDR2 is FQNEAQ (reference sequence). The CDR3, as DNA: TGTGCCAGCAGCCCTACCGAGCGGAGCTATGGCTACACCTTC. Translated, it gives CASSPTERSYGYTF.